Below are 18 T cell receptor beta chains sequenced from a single sample in a study of T cell clonality in common variable immunodeficiency. The protocol was immunoSEQ multiplex PCR, while the TCRdb copy is restricted to in-frame clones and leaves out a portion. The sample shows 55,000 to 65,000 clones, none of them appearing just once. The sequencing sample was made of peripheral blood mononuclear cells. These TCRs come from a person aged 18 to 75 in good health.

This clone was observed at least ten times. The sequence runs out 3 residues before the end of the CDR3; the remainder is reconstructed from the germline J gene. The gene calls are TRBV19 and TRBJ1-2, with D possibly TRBD1 on 5 matching bases. Germline loops: CDR1 LNHDA, CDR2 SQIVND (reference sequence). V lost 7 bases and J 5 bases, leaving 23 bases between the germline ends. The CDR3 spans 16 residues. The part of the CDR3 DNA that was read is TGTGCCAGTACCACCGCCACTACCAGGGAAAAATATGGC. It specifies CASTTATTREKYG. The full-length CDR3 reads as CASTTATTREKYGYTF. The full variable domain, its missing parts supplied by reference TRBV19 and TRBJ1-2, is DGGITQSPKYLFRKEGQNVTLSCEQNLNHDAMYWYRQDPGQGLRLIYYSQIVNDFQKGDIAEGYSVSREKKESFPLTVTSAQKNPTAFYLCASTTATTREKYGYTFGSGTRLTVV.

The table lists this clone with many counts. The read ends 3 residues early relative to the CDR3; the germline J gene fills the gap. The chain recombines TRBV28 with TRBJ1-2, with D possibly being TRBD1 (6 bases). V was cut by 4 bases and J by 6 bases, with 15 bases left in between. The germline CDR1 and CDR2 sequences are MDHEN and SYDVKM. The CDR3 has 14 amino acids. The covered CDR3 bases are TGTGCCAGCAGTTCAGGAATTAGGGACAATGGC. This sequence encodes CASSSGIRDNG. The full CDR3 protein is CASSSGIRDNGYTF.

This clone was seen ten or more times. The chain's CDR3 is CASKGGSTNEKLFF. The sequenced CDR3 bases are TGTGCCTCGAAAGGGGGTTCAACTAATGAAAAA. The chain couples TRBV10-3 to TRBJ1-4, with D tentatively TRBD1 (6 bases). The missing CDR3 end, 3 residues past where the read stops, is filled in from the germline J gene. This CDR3 spans 14 amino acids. V gave up 11 bases and J gave up 0 bases, with 13 bases separating them. Germline lookup yields CDR1 ENHRY and CDR2 SYGVKD.

As for this clone: The DNA ends 3 residues before the CDR3 does, and the rest of the CDR3 is filled in from the germline J gene. The chain joins TRBV5-6 to TRBJ2-3; D call uncertain. Germline CDR1 is SGHDT and CDR2 is YYEEEE. V lost 1 base and J lost 0, with 9 bases in between. The length of the CDR3 is 15 residues. The CDR3 reads CASSLKPTSTDTQYF. The sequenced part of the CDR3 DNA is TGTGCCAGCAGCTTGAAACCGACTAGCACAGATACG.

The sample holds many counts of this clone. The read terminates 3 residues ahead of where the CDR3 ends, so the germline J gene completes it. The chain is built from TRBV11-2 and TRBJ2-7; D is possibly TRBD1 (5 bases). The CDR3 contains 14 residues. V dropped 4 bases and J dropped 2 bases, with 12 bases sitting between them. Germline CDR1 reads SGHAT; CDR2 reads FQNNGV. The part of the CDR3 DNA that was read is TGTGCCAGCAGCTACTACCAGGGTACCTACGAG. Translation gives CASSYYQGTYE. The complete CDR3 reads CASSYYQGTYEQYF.

This clone showed up many times. The read finishes 3 residues shy of the CDR3 end, and the germline J gene is used to complete it. The chain is built from TRBV7-9 and TRBJ1-2; a weak D match, TRBD1 (6 bases). The ends were cut back, 5 bases at V and 6 bases at J, with 7 bases in the middle. CDR1 is SEHNR and CDR2 is FQNEAQ in the germline V gene (reference sequence). There are 11 residues in the CDR3. The CDR3 sequence is CASSTGNGYTF. Partial CDR3 DNA: TGTGCCAGCAGCACAGGGAATGGC. Together with reference TRBV7-9 and TRBJ1-2, the CDR3 gives the full variable domain: DTGVSQNPRHKITKRGQNVTFRCDPISEHNRLYWYRQTLGQGPEFLTYFQNEAQLEKSRLLSDRFSAERPKGSFSTLEIQRTEQGDSAMYLCASSTGNGYTFGSGTRLTVV.

Ten or more counts support this clone. The DNA ends 3 residues before the CDR3 does, and the rest of the CDR3 is filled in from the germline J gene. The rearrangement uses TRBV20-1 and TRBJ1-1; 7 nucleotides match TRBD1. V lost 1 base and J lost 4; bases outside the gene matches: 15. The germline V gene encodes CDR1 DFQATT and CDR2 SNEGSKA (reference sequence). CDR3 size: 17 residues. The CDR3: CSARGSQRGRGITEAFF. Partial CDR3 DNA: TGCAGTGCTAGAGGCAGTCAAAGGGGGCGCGGTATCACTGAA.

This clone was observed at least ten times. The observed sequence ends 3 residues before the CDR3 terminus, with the missing tail filled in from the germline J gene. The chain combines TRBV7-9 with TRBJ2-7; 9 nucleotides line up with TRBD2. After removal of 6 bases from V and 3 bases from J, the junction contained 9 bases not matched to a gene. The germline gives CDR1 SEHNR, CDR2 FQNEAQ (reference sequence). The CDR3 totals 15 residues. The CDR3 sequence: CASSSGTSPHYEQYF. Incomplete CDR3 DNA: TGTGCCAGCAGTTCCGGGACTAGCCCCCACTACGAG.

This clone has ten or more counts. From the germline J gene comes the end of the CDR3, since the read stops 3 residues before it. This chain joins TRBV20-1 and TRBJ2-1; TRBD2 aligns across 7 bases. Germline assignment: CDR1 DFQATT and CDR2 SNEGSKA (reference sequence). The CDR3 contains 12 residues. V trimming: 8 bases; J trimming: 6 bases; junction bases outside the gene matches: 7. The CDR3 sequence: CSSRDYLNEQFF. The CDR3 bases that were read are TGCAGTTCCCGGGACTACCTCAATGAG.

In its sample, this clone was seen many times. The read gets to within 3 residues of the CDR3 end, and the germline J gene fills in the rest. This rearrangement joins TRBV13 to TRBJ2-6, with D unresolved. This CDR3 is built from 14 residues. Trimming removed 4 bases from V and 2 bases from J, with 6 bases in between. The germline V gene encodes CDR1 PRHDT and CDR2 FYEKMQ (reference sequence). The CDR3 bases that were read are TGTGCCAGCAGCTCATCTACTGGGGCCAACGTC. Protein product: CASSSSTGANV. Given in full, the CDR3 is CASSSSTGANVLTF. Using reference TRBV13 and TRBJ2-6 for the parts outside the CDR3, the full variable domain is AAGVIQSPRHLIKEKRETATLKCYPIPRHDTVYWYQQGPGQDPQFLISFYEKMQSDKGSIPDRFSAQQFSDYHSELNMSSLELGDSALYFCASSSSTGANVLTFGAGSRLTVL.

This clone appeared many times. Read coverage stops 3 residues before the CDR3 terminus; the germline J gene supplies the remainder. The chain joins TRBV20-1 to TRBJ2-7; 12 positions agree with TRBD2. CDR3 length: 14 amino acids. Germline V gene lookup returns CDR1 DFQATT and CDR2 SNEGSKA (reference sequence). Trimming at V came to 3 bases and at J to 2 bases, leaving 2 bases not matched to a gene. CDR3 sequence reads: CSASRLAGAYEQYF. The sequenced CDR3 bases are TGCAGTGCTAGCAGACTAGCGGGAGCCTACGAG.

In this sample, this clone turned up many times. The read halts 3 residues ahead of the CDR3 end, with the missing end drawn from the germline J gene. V usage is TRBV4-1 and J usage is TRBJ2-7; 11 nucleotides line up with TRBD2. The CDR3 consists of 18 residues. Germline loops: CDR1 MGHRA, CDR2 YSYEKL. V gave up 5 bases and J gave up 3 bases; unmatched junction bases: 15. CDR3 bases read: TGCGCCAGCAGCTCCGGACTAGCGGGTTCCCCGTTCAGCTACGAG. Its translation is CASSSGLAGSPFSYE. The full CDR3 sequence reads CASSSGLAGSPFSYEQYF.

This clone was observed at least ten times. This CDR3 reads CSARDMAGVNEKLFF. CDR3 DNA (partial): TGCAGTGCTAGAGATATGGCAGGGGTGAATGAAAAA. The chain joins TRBV20-1 to TRBJ1-4; tentative D call: TRBD1 (6 bases). The DNA ends 3 residues before the CDR3 does, and the rest of the CDR3 is filled in from the germline J gene. The CDR3 has 15 residues. From germline, CDR1 is DFQATT and CDR2 SNEGSKA (reference sequence). Between the trimmed V and J ends, which lost 0 bases and 5 bases, there was a span of 13 bases.

This clone was seen ten or more times. The CDR3 end falls 3 residues outside the read, so it is completed with the germline J gene. V is TRBV20-1 and J is TRBJ1-6, with TRBD1 matching over 8 bases. The CDR3 totals 16 residues. Germline V gives CDR1 DFQATT, CDR2 SNEGSKA (reference sequence). V shed 1 base, J shed 3 bases, and the junction held 5 bases outside the gene matches. The CDR3 DNA, read in part, is TGCAGTGCTAGAGGTGGACAGGGATACTATAATTCACCC. Translating gives CSARGGQGYYNSP. The whole CDR3 sequence is CSARGGQGYYNSPLHF.

Many counts were recorded for this clone. The read gets to within 3 residues of the CDR3 end, and the germline J gene fills in the rest. This chain uses TRBV30 with TRBJ1-2; maybe TRBD1 (6 bases). The CDR3 runs 13 residues. The V gene lost 2 bases and the J gene lost 7 bases, with 14 bases spanning the gap. From germline, CDR1 is GTSNPN and CDR2 SVGIG (reference sequence). The CDR3: CAWSKTGQGGYTF. The sequenced part of the CDR3 DNA is TGTGCCTGGAGTAAAACAGGGCAGGGTGGC.

This clone was picked up many times. The read terminates 3 residues ahead of where the CDR3 ends, so the germline J gene completes it. The chain links TRBV18 to TRBJ2-1; D possibly corresponds to TRBD2 (6 bases). Per the germline V gene, CDR1 is KGHSH and CDR2 is LQKENI. This CDR3 is built from 16 residues. V was pared by 3 bases and J by 6 bases, with 18 bases between. The CDR3 region is CASSPYGAGMVNEQFF. The part of the CDR3 DNA that was read is TGTGCCAGCTCACCGTACGGAGCGGGTATGGTCAATGAG.

This clone was picked up many times. The read stops 3 residues short of the end of the CDR3; the missing end is completed from the germline J gene. This chain links TRBV30 with TRBJ2-1; TRBD2 aligns across 10 bases. In germline, CDR1 is GTSNPN, CDR2 SVGIG (reference sequence). CDR3 length equals 16 residues. V lost 0 bases to trimming and J lost 7 bases; unmatched junction nucleotides: 9. CDR3 loop: CAWSVLSGRVKNEQFF. CDR3 bases read: TGTGCCTGGAGTGTACTGAGCGGGAGGGTTAAAAATGAG.

The table lists this clone with many counts. Read data end 3 residues before the CDR3 end; the end is taken from the germline J gene. The gene calls are TRBV18 and TRBJ2-7; 7 bases match TRBD1. V lost 5 bases, J lost 4 bases, and 14 bases stayed unmatched. Germline-derived CDR1 and CDR2 are KGHSH and LQKENI. The CDR3 is 16 amino acids. The part of the CDR3 DNA that was read is TGTGCCAGCTCAGAAGGGGGCGAATTGGGTCCGTACGAG. Its translation is CASSEGGELGPYE. The whole CDR3 sequence is CASSEGGELGPYEQYF. Drawing the rest from reference TRBV18 and TRBJ2-7, the complete variable domain is NAGVMQNPRHLVRRRGQEARLRCSPMKGHSHVYWYRQLPEEGLKFMVYLQKENIIDESGMPKERFSAEFPKEGPSILRIQQVVRGDSAAYFCASSEGGELGPYEQYFGPGTRLTVT.